This T cell receptor beta chain stems from a study of a mutant IDH1 vaccine in newly diagnosed glioma. Study background: Vaccine administration was initiated 4-6 weeks following radiotherapy alone, or with temozolomide cycles.

Assay used: immunoSEQ multiplex PCR; TCRdb lists only in-frame clones, some missing. The sample has approximately 40,000 clones, over 80% seen once. Time point here: week 11, during vaccination. It was 300 ug of mutant IDH1 20-mer peptide that made up each vaccine dose, given with topical imiquimod. From germline, CDR1 is LNHDA and CDR2 SQIVND (reference sequence). The CDR3 has 17 amino acids. V lost 7 bases to trimming and J lost 0 bases; unmatched junction nucleotides: 9. Concerning this clone itself: What it binds is unknown.

This chain connects TRBV19 to TRBJ2-1; TRBD2 matches 10 bases. Specimen: PBMCs, collected from a glioma patient whose treatment included an IDH1 peptide vaccine. The source is a man aged 35-49 years with glioma. The CDR3 region is CASTPLPSGSSYNEQFF. As DNA, the CDR3 is TGTGCCAGTACCCCCCTCCCTAGCGGGAGCTCCTACAATGAGCAGTTCTTC.